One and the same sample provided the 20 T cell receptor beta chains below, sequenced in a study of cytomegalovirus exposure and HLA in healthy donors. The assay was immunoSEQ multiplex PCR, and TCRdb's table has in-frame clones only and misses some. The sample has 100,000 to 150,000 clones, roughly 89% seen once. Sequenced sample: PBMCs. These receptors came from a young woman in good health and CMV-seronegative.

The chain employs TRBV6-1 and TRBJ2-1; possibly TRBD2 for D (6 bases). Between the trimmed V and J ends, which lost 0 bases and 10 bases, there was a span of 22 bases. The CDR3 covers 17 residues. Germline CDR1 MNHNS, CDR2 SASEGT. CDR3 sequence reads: CASSEARYFLGGIEQFF. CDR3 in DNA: TGTGCCAGCAGTGAAGCGCGGTACTTTTTGGGGGGAATCGAGCAGTTCTTC.

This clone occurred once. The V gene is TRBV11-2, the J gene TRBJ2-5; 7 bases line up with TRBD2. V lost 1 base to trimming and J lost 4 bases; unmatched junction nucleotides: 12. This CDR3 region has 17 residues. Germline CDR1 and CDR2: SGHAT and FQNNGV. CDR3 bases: TGTGCCAGCAGCTTAGTTTTTACGGGAGGTGAATCAGAGACCCAGTACTTC. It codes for CASSLVFTGGESETQYF.

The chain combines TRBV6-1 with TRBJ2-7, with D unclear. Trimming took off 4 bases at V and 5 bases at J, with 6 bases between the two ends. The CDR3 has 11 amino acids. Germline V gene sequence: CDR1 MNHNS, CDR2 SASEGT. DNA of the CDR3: TGTGCCAGCAGTGGTGGGCACGAGCAGTACGTC. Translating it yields CASSGGHEQYV.

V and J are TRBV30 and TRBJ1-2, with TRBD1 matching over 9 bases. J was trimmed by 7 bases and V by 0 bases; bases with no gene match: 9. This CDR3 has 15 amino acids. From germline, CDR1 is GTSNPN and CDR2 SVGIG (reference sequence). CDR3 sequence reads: CAWSVMETGGSGYTF. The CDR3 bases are TGTGCCTGGAGTGTAATGGAGACAGGGGGAAGTGGCTACACCTTC.

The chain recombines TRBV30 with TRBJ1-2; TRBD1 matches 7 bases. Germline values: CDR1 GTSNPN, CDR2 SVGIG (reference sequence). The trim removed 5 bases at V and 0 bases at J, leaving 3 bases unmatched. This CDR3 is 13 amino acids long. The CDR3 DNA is TGTGCCTGGGACAGGGTTTCTAACTATGGCTACACCTTC. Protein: CAWDRVSNYGYTF.

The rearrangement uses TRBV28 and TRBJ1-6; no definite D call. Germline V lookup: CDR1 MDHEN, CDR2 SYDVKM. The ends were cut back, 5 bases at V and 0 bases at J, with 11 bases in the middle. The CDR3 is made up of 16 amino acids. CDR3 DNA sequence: TGTGCCAGCAGTATCGTGGGGAGCTCCTATAATTCACCCCTCCACTTT. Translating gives CASSIVGSSYNSPLHF.

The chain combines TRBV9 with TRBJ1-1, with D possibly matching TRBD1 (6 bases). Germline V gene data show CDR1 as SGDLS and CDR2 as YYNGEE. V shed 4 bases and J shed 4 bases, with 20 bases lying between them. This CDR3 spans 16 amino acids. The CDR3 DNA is TGTGCCAGCAGCCAACAGGGATTTGTGTTGGGCACTGAAGCTTTCTTT. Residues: CASSQQGFVLGTEAFF.

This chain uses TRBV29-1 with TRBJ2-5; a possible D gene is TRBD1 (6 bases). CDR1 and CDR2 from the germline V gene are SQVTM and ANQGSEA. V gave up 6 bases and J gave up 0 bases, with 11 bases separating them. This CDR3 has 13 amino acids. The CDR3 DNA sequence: TGCAGCGTCGATACAGGGAACCAAGAGACCCAGTACTTC. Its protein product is CSVDTGNQETQYF. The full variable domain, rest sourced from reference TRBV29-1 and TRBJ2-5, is SAVISQKPSRDICQRGTSLTIQCQVDSQVTMMFWYRQQPGQSLTLIATANQGSEATYESGFVIDKFPISRPNLTFSTLTVSNMSPEDSSIYLCSVDTGNQETQYFGPGTRLLVL.

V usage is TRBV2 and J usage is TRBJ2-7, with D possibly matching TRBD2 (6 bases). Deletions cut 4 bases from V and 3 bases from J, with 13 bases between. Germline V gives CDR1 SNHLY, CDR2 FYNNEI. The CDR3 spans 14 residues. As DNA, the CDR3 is TGTGCCAGCAGTGGGGTGCGGGAACGCTACGAGCAGTACGTC. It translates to CASSGVRERYEQYV.

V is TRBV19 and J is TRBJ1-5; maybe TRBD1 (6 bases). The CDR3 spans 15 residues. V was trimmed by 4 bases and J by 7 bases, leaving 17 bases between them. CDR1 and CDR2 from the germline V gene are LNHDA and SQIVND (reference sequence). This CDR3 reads CASSRNRDGNQPQHF. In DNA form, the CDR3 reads TGTGCCAGTAGTAGGAACAGGGATGGTAACCAGCCCCAGCATTTT.

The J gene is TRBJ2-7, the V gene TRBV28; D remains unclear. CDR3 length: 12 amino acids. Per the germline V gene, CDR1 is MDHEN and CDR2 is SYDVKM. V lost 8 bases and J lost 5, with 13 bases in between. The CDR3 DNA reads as TGTGCCAGCCAGTCAGTCACCGACGAGCAGTACTTC. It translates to CASQSVTDEQYF.

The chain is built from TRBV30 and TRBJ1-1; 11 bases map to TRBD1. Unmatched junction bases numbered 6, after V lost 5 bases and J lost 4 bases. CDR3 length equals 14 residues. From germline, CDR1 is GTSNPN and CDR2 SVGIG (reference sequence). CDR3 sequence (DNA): TGTGCCTGGGCTTTCGGGACAGGGGGCACTGAAGCTTTCTTT. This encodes CAWAFGTGGTEAFF.

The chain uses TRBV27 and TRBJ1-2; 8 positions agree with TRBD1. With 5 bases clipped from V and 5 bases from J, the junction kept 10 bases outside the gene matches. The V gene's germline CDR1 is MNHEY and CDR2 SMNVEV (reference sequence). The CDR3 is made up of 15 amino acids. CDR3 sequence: CASSPQGVGGYGYTF. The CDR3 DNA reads TGTGCCAGCAGTCCACAGGGGGTTGGGGGGTATGGCTACACCTTC.

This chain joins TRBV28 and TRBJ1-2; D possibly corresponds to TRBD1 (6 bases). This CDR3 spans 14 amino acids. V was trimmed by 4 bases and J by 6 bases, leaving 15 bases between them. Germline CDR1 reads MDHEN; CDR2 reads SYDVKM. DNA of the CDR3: TGTGCCAGCAGTTCCTTGGGGGCCGGAGATGGCTACACCTTC. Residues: CASSSLGAGDGYTF.

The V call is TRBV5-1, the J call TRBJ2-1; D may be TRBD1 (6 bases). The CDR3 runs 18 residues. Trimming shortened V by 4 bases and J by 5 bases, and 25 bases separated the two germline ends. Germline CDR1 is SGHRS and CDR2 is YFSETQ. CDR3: CASSAEPTGLLVHNEQFF. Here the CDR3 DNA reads TGCGCCAGCAGCGCTGAACCAACAGGGCTACTAGTTCACAATGAGCAGTTCTTC.

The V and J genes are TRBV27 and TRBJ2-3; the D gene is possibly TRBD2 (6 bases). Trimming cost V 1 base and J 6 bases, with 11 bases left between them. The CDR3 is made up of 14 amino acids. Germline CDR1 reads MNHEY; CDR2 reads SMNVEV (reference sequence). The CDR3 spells CASSLYGSTDTQYF. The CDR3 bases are TGTGCCAGCAGTTTATACGGGAGTACCGATACGCAGTATTTT.

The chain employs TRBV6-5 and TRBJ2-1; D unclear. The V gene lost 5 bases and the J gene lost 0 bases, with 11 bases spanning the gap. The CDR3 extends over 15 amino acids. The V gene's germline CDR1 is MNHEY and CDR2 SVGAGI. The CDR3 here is CASSPSSGSYNEQFF. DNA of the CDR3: TGTGCCAGCAGTCCCTCCTCGGGCTCCTACAATGAGCAGTTCTTC.

Written as DNA, the CDR3 is TGTGCCAGCAGCCGCGGGACAGGGGGCAATCAGCCCCAGCATTTT. Its translation: CASSRGTGGNQPQHF. The genes are TRBV7-9 and TRBJ1-5; 10 bases align to TRBD1. Germline CDR1 is SEHNR and CDR2 is FQNEAQ (reference sequence). CDR3 size: 15 residues. The V and J ends lost 5 bases and 2 bases, in that order; junction bases with no gene match: 3.

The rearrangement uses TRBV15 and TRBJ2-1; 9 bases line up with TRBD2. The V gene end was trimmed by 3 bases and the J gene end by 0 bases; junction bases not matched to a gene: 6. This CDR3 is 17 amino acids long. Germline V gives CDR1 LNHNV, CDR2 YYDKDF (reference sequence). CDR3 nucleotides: TGTGCCACCAGCAGGACGAGCGGGGGGAGCTCCTACAATGAGCAGTTCTTC. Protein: CATSRTSGGSSYNEQFF.

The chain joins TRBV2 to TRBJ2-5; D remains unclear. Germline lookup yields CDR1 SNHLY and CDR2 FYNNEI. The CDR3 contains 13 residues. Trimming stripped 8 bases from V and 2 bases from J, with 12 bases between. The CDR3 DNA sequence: TGTGCCAGCTTGAGACTGGTACAAGAGACCCAGTACTTC. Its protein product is CASLRLVQETQYF.